Each of the 5 T cell receptor beta chains below was sequenced from the same sample in a study of T cell clonality in common variable immunodeficiency. Assay used: immunoSEQ multiplex PCR; TCRdb lists only in-frame clones, some missing. The repertoire consists of about 81,000 clones, none detected only once. The specimen sequenced was peripheral blood mononuclear cells. These receptors all stem from a person aged 18 to 75 in good health.

This clone was detected many times. The read ends 3 residues shy of where the CDR3 ends; the end is completed using the germline J gene. The chain uses TRBV6-2 or TRBV6-3 and TRBJ2-7; weak D call: TRBD1 (6 bases). CDR1 and CDR2 from the germline V gene are MNHEY and SVGEGT. Trimming left V 1 base short and J 2 bases short, with 15 bases between. The CDR3 length is 16 residues. Incomplete CDR3 DNA: TGTGCCAGCAGTTACTATGGGACATCGATCACCTACGAG. Its translation: CASSYYGTSITYE. The whole CDR3 protein reads CASSYYGTSITYEQYF.

This clone was recorded many times. The read ends 3 residues before the CDR3 terminus; that terminus is restored from the germline J gene. The chain carries TRBV5-1 and TRBJ2-2; D is perhaps TRBD2 (7 bases). Trimming shortened V by 1 base and J by 4 bases, and 17 bases separated the two germline ends. Germline lookup yields CDR1 SGHRS and CDR2 YFSETQ. This CDR3 has 17 residues. Incomplete CDR3 DNA: TGCGCCAGCAGCTTGAGGCTGGGGGGGCGATTCACCGGGGAG. Translated, it gives CASSLRLGGRFTGE. The full CDR3 protein reads CASSLRLGGRFTGELFF.

The table lists this clone with many counts. The CDR3 end falls 3 residues outside the read, so it is completed with the germline J gene. The chain is built from TRBV20-1 and TRBJ2-1; TRBD2 matches at 12 bases. This CDR3 region has 16 residues. The V and J ends lost 1 base and 6 bases, in that order; junction bases with no gene match: 7. Germline CDR1 and CDR2: DFQATT and SNEGSKA (reference sequence). Partial CDR3 DNA: TGCAGTGCTAGAGTACCGCTAGCGGGAGGGCCCAATGAG. The encoded protein is CSARVPLAGGPNE. The full CDR3 is CSARVPLAGGPNEQFF.

This clone came up many times. The read halts 3 residues ahead of the CDR3 end, with the missing end drawn from the germline J gene. The chain is built from TRBV12-3 or TRBV12-4 and TRBJ1-2; TRBD1 agrees at 9 bases. CDR3 length: 14 amino acids. The part of the CDR3 DNA that was read is TGTGCCAGCAGTTTCGAGGACAGGGGAGGCGGC. The encoded protein is CASSFEDRGGG. The full-length CDR3 reads as CASSFEDRGGGYTF.

This clone was picked up many times. The CDR3 protein is CSARSVQGSGNQPQHF. The covered CDR3 bases are TGCAGTGCTAGATCCGTACAGGGATCCGGCAATCAGCCC. The chain is built from TRBV20-1 and TRBJ1-5, with TRBD1 as a possible D gene (6 bases). The DNA ends 3 residues before the CDR3 does, and the rest of the CDR3 is filled in from the germline J gene. The CDR3 runs 16 residues. Germline V gene sequence: CDR1 DFQATT, CDR2 SNEGSKA (reference sequence). V was clipped by 2 bases and J by 2 bases, with 16 bases between them.